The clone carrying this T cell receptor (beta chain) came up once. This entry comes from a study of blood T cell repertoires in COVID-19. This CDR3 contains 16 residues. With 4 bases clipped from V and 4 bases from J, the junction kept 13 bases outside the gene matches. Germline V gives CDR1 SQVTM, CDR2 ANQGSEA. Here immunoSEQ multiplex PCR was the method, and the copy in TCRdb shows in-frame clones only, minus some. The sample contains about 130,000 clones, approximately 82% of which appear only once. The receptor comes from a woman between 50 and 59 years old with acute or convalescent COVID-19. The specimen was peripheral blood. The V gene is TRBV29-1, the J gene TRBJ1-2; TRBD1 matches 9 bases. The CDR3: CSVVSRGTGRSYGYTF. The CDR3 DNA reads TGCAGCGTTGTTTCTAGGGGGACAGGGAGGTCCTATGGCTACACCTTC.